Sequencing of this TCR beta chain was carried out in a study of blood T cell repertoires in COVID-19. The wider study: The study drew acute and convalescent COVID-19 samples from the United States, Italy and Spain.

The CDR3 totals 13 residues. The V gene's germline CDR1 is SEHNR and CDR2 FQNEAQ (reference sequence). The V and J ends lost 5 bases and 3 bases respectively, with 10 bases between them. In terms of age and location, participants ranged from roughly 18 to 90 years and lived in about two dozen US areas. Recovered Cohort 3 donors showed two negative PCRs, clearance, or symptom resolution. In the source study's methods: Cell counts per sample came from amplifying reference gene primers. Profiled with immunoSEQ multiplex PCR; TCRdb holds only in-frame clones, not every one. V and J calls and clone size are those listed in that table; D and trimming were worked out from the DNA. This repertoire shows about 250,000 clones, approximately 86% found once; its top ten account for about 1.6%.

The TCR originated in a woman in her fifties or sixties who had recovered from COVID-19. Material: PBMCs or T cells enriched from blood (not recorded which). The genes are TRBV7-9 and TRBJ1-2; the D gene is possibly TRBD1 (5 bases). The CDR3 DNA is TGTGCCAGCAGCCGGGACTCCGACTATGGCTACACCTTC. As protein: CASSRDSDYGYTF.